Reported below is one T cell receptor (beta chain). What it recognizes is unknown. The assay was immunoSEQ multiplex PCR, and TCRdb's table has in-frame clones only and misses some. This sample has 90,000 or so clones, with approximately 83% found just once. The data stem from a study of identifying expanded T cells in peripheral blood. Study-wide results and limits: Clone count variance between approximately 2-week samples rose with total template count.

This clonotype originated in a person aged 18 to 75 in good health. The specimen sequenced was blood.

The CDR3 region is CASSALLANTDTQYF. DNA for the CDR3: TGTGCCAGCAGCGCACTACTAGCGAACACAGATACGCAGTATTTT. The chain is built from TRBV14 and TRBJ2-3, with 7 nucleotides matching TRBD2. Germline V gene lookup returns CDR1 SGHDN and CDR2 FVKESK. The CDR3 extends over 15 amino acids. Trimming cost V 5 bases and J 2 bases; bases outside gene matches: 7.